This T cell receptor (beta chain) was observed in a study of identical twins. V lost 3 bases to trimming and J lost 3 bases, with 14 bases between them. This CDR3 is 15 amino acids long. Germline values: CDR1 KGHSH, CDR2 LQKENI. TCRdb fed the 5' RACE reads into MiXCR, producing one record per CDR3 protein. This table holds 450,000 or so distinct CDR3 sequences, roughly 26% found once. These same records also appear under a second study, on T cells expressing NK-cell markers. Turning to that study: Beta-chain profiling covered CD3+CD56+NKG2C+, CD3+CD56+NKG2C- and CD3+CD56-NKG2C+ sorted subsets.

J is TRBJ1-2 and V is TRBV18; no clear D. Sequencing was done on a sample of CD4+ T cells sorted from blood. This TCR was recovered from a woman between 18 and 30 years old in good health. The CDR3 nucleotides are TGTGCCAGCTCACCGAAGGGAGAGTTGGACTATGGCTACACCTTC. Protein: CASSPKGELDYGYTF. The variable domain in full, completed from reference TRBV18 and TRBJ1-2, reads NAGVMQNPRHLVRRRGQEARLRCSPMKGHSHVYWYRQLPEEGLKFMVYLQKENIIDESGMPKERFSAEFPKEGPSILRIQQVVRGDSAAYFCASSPKGELDYGYTFGSGTRLTVV.